The entry below gives a single T cell receptor beta chain sequence along with its context. Its antigen is not identified. J was trimmed by 4 bases and V by 3 bases; bases with no gene match: 6. The germline gives CDR1 SGHRS, CDR2 YFSETQ. The CDR3 runs 14 residues. The sample is drawn from a study of early T cells in non-severe SARS-CoV-2 infection. Study details: Unpaired chains resulted from sequencing bulk RNA of unsorted whole blood. Findings of the study overall: Anti-spike CD8 responses were favored by VDJdb matching, which missed private and CD4 specificities.

Molecules of cDNA were individually given unique molecular identifiers that were attached to them. Each CDR3 protein is one row after TCRdb ran MiXCR on the 5' RACE reads. In the table there are 35,000 to 40,000 distinct CDR3 sequences, 3.9% of which are singletons. This chain uses TRBV5-1 with TRBJ2-7, with 8 positions matching TRBD2. The sequenced sample was whole blood. The sequence was collected from an adult who was a healthcare worker with PCR-confirmed SARS-CoV-2 infection or an uninfected control (not recorded which). CDR3 coding DNA: TGCGCCAGCAGCTCGACTAGCGCGGTTTACGAGCAGTACTTC. This gives the protein CASSSTSAVYEQYF.